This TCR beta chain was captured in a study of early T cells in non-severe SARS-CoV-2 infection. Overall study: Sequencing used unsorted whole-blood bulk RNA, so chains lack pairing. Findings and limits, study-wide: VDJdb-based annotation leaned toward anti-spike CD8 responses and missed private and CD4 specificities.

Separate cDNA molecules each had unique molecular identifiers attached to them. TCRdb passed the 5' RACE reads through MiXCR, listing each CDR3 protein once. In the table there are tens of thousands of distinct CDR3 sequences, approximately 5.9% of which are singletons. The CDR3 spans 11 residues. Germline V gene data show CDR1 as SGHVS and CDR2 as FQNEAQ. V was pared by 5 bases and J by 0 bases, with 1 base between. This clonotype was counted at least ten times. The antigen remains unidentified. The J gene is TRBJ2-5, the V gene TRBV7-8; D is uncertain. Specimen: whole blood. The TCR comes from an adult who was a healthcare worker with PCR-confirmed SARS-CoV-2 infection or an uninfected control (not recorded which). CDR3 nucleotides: TGTGCCAGCAGCAACCAAGAGACCCAGTACTTC. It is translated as CASSNQETQYF.